Presented here are 15 T cell receptor beta chains from one specimen sequenced in a study of blood T cell repertoires in COVID-19. Using immunoSEQ multiplex PCR, the repertoire was profiled, and TCRdb retains in-frame clones only, with some absent. The table has about 170,000 clones, more than 85% seen once. The sequencing sample was made of peripheral blood. All receptors come from a woman older than 75 in a cohort sampled during active or convalescent COVID-19.

This clone has a handful of counts. The J gene is TRBJ1-2, the V gene TRBV27, with 8 bases that match TRBD1. CDR3 size: 14 residues. V trimming: 6 bases; J trimming: 4 bases; junction bases outside the gene matches: 7. Germline lookup yields CDR1 MNHEY and CDR2 SMNVEV (reference sequence). CDR3 DNA: TGTGCCAGCAGCCTTCGGGACAGGCCCTATGGCTACACCTTC. Translated, it gives CASSLRDRPYGYTF.

The chain combines TRBV27 with TRBJ2-4; TRBD1 might be the D (6 bases). The ends were cut back, 6 bases at V and 8 bases at J, with 20 bases in the middle. The CDR3 is 15 residues long. Germline V gene lookup returns CDR1 MNHEY and CDR2 SMNVEV (reference sequence). The CDR3 coding sequence is TGTGCCAGCAGCTGGGGCCCACAGGGTGAGGACATTCAGTACTTC. Protein product: CASSWGPQGEDIQYF.

The chain is built from TRBV10-2 and TRBJ1-3; TRBD1 matches at 7 bases. The germline gives CDR1 WSHSY, CDR2 SAAADI. J lost 3 bases, V lost 4 bases, and 3 bases had no gene match. CDR3 length equals 14 residues. CDR3 region: CASSGTGVGNTIYF. In DNA form, the CDR3 reads TGCGCCAGCAGTGGAACAGGGGTTGGAAACACCATATATTTT.

V gene TRBV19 combines with J gene TRBJ1-5; D possibly corresponds to TRBD1 (5 bases). Trimming took off 6 bases at V and 7 bases at J, with 10 bases between the two ends. This CDR3 region has 12 residues. The V gene's germline CDR1 is LNHDA and CDR2 SQIVND (reference sequence). Here the CDR3 reads CASSLTGQPQHF. CDR3 coding DNA: TGTGCCAGTAGCCTTACAGGCCAGCCCCAGCATTTT. Together with reference TRBV19 and TRBJ1-5, the CDR3 gives the full variable domain: DGGITQSPKYLFRKEGQNVTLSCEQNLNHDAMYWYRQDPGQGLRLIYYSQIVNDFQKGDIAEGYSVSREKKESFPLTVTSAQKNPTAFYLCASSLTGQPQHFGDGTRLSIL.

The chain is built from TRBV11-2 and TRBJ1-2, with D possibly being TRBD1 (5 bases). Deletions cut 2 bases from V and 4 bases from J, with 11 bases between. Per germline, CDR1 SGHAT and CDR2 FQNNGV. The CDR3 contains 14 residues. The CDR3 sequence: CASSLIGGGYGYTF. In DNA form, the CDR3 reads TGTGCCAGCAGCTTAATTGGGGGAGGCTATGGCTACACCTTC.

The chain employs TRBV7-2 and TRBJ1-2; weak D call: TRBD1 (5 bases). Trimming removed 0 bases at V and 7 bases at J, with 18 bases between. The CDR3 extends over 16 amino acids. Germline V gives CDR1 SGHTA, CDR2 FQGNSA. The CDR3 bases are TGTGCCAGCAGCTTAGCGAAACCCCCTGGGGGAGGTGGCTACACCTTC. Its translation: CASSLAKPPGGGGYTF.

The CDR3 bases are TGTGCCAGCAAGACAAACAAAGGTGGCTACACCTTC. Translating it yields CASKTNKGGYTF. The chain uses TRBV28 and TRBJ1-2; the D is unclear. The CDR3 runs to 12 residues. Trimming left V 7 bases short and J 7 bases short, with 13 bases between. Per germline, CDR1 MDHEN and CDR2 SYDVKM.

The chain combines TRBV6-2 or TRBV6-3 with TRBJ1-1, with D hard to call. V lost 2 bases and J 10 bases, leaving 11 bases between the germline ends. The CDR3 length is 12 residues. CDR1 is MNHEY and CDR2 is SVGEGT in the germline V gene. The CDR3 spells CASSYPRVTAFF. The CDR3 DNA reads as TGTGCCAGCAGTTACCCCCGGGTGACAGCTTTCTTT.

The chain couples TRBV7-9 to TRBJ2-7; 14 positions match TRBD2. CDR1 and CDR2 from the germline V gene are SEHNR and FQNEAQ (reference sequence). Trimming removed 5 bases from V and 5 bases from J; junction bases left unmatched: 8. The CDR3 has 16 residues. This CDR3 reads CASSVGLAGDFNEQYV. CDR3 DNA sequence: TGTGCCAGCAGCGTGGGACTAGCGGGAGATTTCAACGAGCAGTACGTC.

The CDR3 is CASSSPFYRSQETQYF. CDR3 nucleotide sequence: TGTGCCAGCAGTTCTCCGTTCTACAGGAGCCAAGAGACCCAGTACTTC. This chain links TRBV6-2 or TRBV6-3 with TRBJ2-5, with D possibly being TRBD1 (5 bases). The germline gives CDR1 MNHEY, CDR2 SVGEGT. CDR3 length: 16 amino acids. V was trimmed by 4 bases and J by 1 base, leaving 16 bases between them.

The chain couples TRBV28 to TRBJ1-5; D may be TRBD1 (5 bases). This CDR3 contains 14 residues. Per the germline V gene, CDR1 is MDHEN and CDR2 is SYDVKM. The germline V and J ends were trimmed by 1 base and 7 bases, with 11 bases remaining between them. CDR3 in DNA: TGTGCCAGCAGTTTATCGGGGGTTGGGCAGCCCCAGCATTTT. This codes for CASSLSGVGQPQHF.

This clone was counted a few times. The gene calls are TRBV7-9 and TRBJ1-1, with D perhaps TRBD1 (5 bases). This CDR3 contains 13 residues. The V end lost 6 bases, the J end lost 4 bases, and 12 bases lay between the germline ends. Germline V gives CDR1 SEHNR, CDR2 FQNEAQ (reference sequence). As DNA, the CDR3 is TGTGCCAGCAGGACAGATGGGTTCACTGAAGCTTTCTTT. This encodes CASRTDGFTEAFF.

CDR3 region: CASSPGTGTRNYEQYV. DNA for the CDR3: TGTGCCAGCAGTCCAGGGACAGGGACAAGAAACTACGAGCAGTACGTC. The rearrangement joins TRBV27 to TRBJ2-7; 9 bases agree with TRBD1. Germline assignment: CDR1 MNHEY and CDR2 SMNVEV (reference sequence). After removal of 5 bases from V and 3 bases from J, the junction contained 11 bases not matched to a gene. This CDR3 has 16 residues.

The V and J genes are TRBV4-1 and TRBJ2-2; 10 bases are shared with TRBD2. Unmatched junction bases numbered 13, after V lost 3 bases and J lost 6 bases. Germline CDR1 is MGHRA and CDR2 is YSYEKL. There are 18 residues in the CDR3. This chain's CDR3 is CASSQEASGSFFSGELFF. The CDR3 DNA reads TGCGCCAGCAGCCAGGAAGCTAGCGGGAGCTTTTTTTCCGGGGAGCTGTTTTTT.

The chain combines TRBV19 with TRBJ1-2; D remains ambiguous. V lost 1 base, J lost 7 bases, and 10 bases lay in between. CDR3 length equals 13 residues. Germline values: CDR1 LNHDA, CDR2 SQIVND (reference sequence). The CDR3 nucleotides are TGTGCCAGTAGTATAGGTCCCCGGAGTGGCTACACCTTC. It yields the protein CASSIGPRSGYTF.